The present T cell receptor beta chain was sequenced within a study of somatic mutations in cytotoxic T cells in rheumatoid arthritis. The wider study: Patients gave 30 ml EDTA peripheral blood immediately after diagnosis, prior to starting treatment.

The table came from immunoSEQ multiplex PCR; TCRdb's copy has only in-frame clones and leaves some out. Of about 10,000 clones detected, 89% appear once; the ten largest clones hold less than 1.1%. As for this clone: No antigen is known for it.

Study-wide findings and caveats: Patients with rheumatoid arthritis, but not healthy controls, had CD8+ clonality that increased with age. The study found no significant difference in CD8+ T-cell clonality between rheumatoid arthritis patients and age-matched healthy controls.

This receptor was taken from a woman aged 18-29 years with rheumatoid arthritis. The sequenced sample was CD4+ T cells sorted from blood.

The CDR3 nucleotides read TGCGCCAGCAGCCAAGATCTGGGCTTAGGGGGAGAGACCCAGTACTTC. Encoded protein: CASSQDLGLGGETQYF. The chain combines TRBV4-3 with TRBJ2-5; D perhaps matches TRBD1 (6 bases). CDR3 length: 16 residues. The germline V gene has CDR1 LGHNA and CDR2 YSLEER. Trimming took off 0 bases at V and 4 bases at J, with 15 bases between the two ends.